The entry below describes one TCR beta chain. Its target is unknown. This record comes from a study of cytomegalovirus exposure and HLA in healthy donors. Study-wide results and caveats: It has been reported that TCR beta sequences accurately predicted the HLA-A and HLA-B alleles of most subjects.

The CDR3 runs 14 residues. With 2 bases removed from V and 7 bases from J, the gap between germline ends came to 14 bases. Germline values: CDR1 MNHEY, CDR2 SVGAGI. With 60 Vbeta and 13 Jbeta primers, the PCR was carried out. Profiled with immunoSEQ multiplex PCR; TCRdb holds only in-frame clones, not every one. The table shows about 200,000 clones, with over 80% occurring only once. Source material: PBMCs. This clonotype was obtained from a man younger than 45 in good health and CMV-seronegative. V usage is TRBV6-5 and J usage is TRBJ1-2; D possibly corresponds to TRBD1 (5 bases). In DNA form, the CDR3 reads TGTGCCAGCAGTTACGCCCCAGGGAGGGCTGGCTACACCTTC. Translation: CASSYAPGRAGYTF.